A single sample is the source of the 21 T cell receptor beta chains below, sequenced in a study of T cells expressing NK-cell markers. TCRdb reanalyzed the 5' RACE reads, giving one entry per CDR3 protein sequence and no DNA. Its clone listing holds 300,000 to 450,000 distinct CDR3 sequences. Source material: blood T cells: a sorted CD56 or NKG2C T cell subset, CD4+ or CD8+ T cells, or bulk PBMC T cells (not recorded which). Source of these receptors: a man aged 18-75 years in good health.

This chain connects TRBV14 to TRBJ2-3. Germline CDR1 SGHDN, CDR2 FVKESK. There are 15 residues in the CDR3. The CDR3 sequence: CASSQVGRGTDTQYF.

The V call is TRBV6-1, the J call TRBJ2-5. Per germline, CDR1 MNHNS and CDR2 SASEGT. CDR3 length equals 16 residues. The CDR3 loop reads CASSENSGITSETQYF.

The V and J genes are TRBV24-1 and TRBJ2-7. The CDR3 is made up of 14 amino acids. Germline-derived CDR1 and CDR2 are KGHDR and SFDVKD. CDR3: CATSDPGSNYEQYF.

V is TRBV20-1 and J is TRBJ2-3; TCRdb designates TRBD2, a call that cannot be tested without DNA. CDR3 length: 14 residues. Germline V CDR1 and CDR2: DFQATT, SNEGSKA (reference sequence). The CDR3 loop is CSARIAGITDTQYF.

The chain couples TRBV12-3 or TRBV12-4 to TRBJ1-5; TCRdb calls TRBD1, which cannot be checked without DNA. The CDR3 spans 14 residues. The CDR3 loop is CASSQQGDRQPQHF.

The chain recombines TRBV19 with TRBJ2-7; TCRdb indicates TRBD2, and absent DNA this call remains unverified. Germline CDR1 and CDR2: LNHDA and SQIVND (reference sequence). The CDR3 is 16 residues long. The CDR3 spells CASSIVGPGLSYEQYF.

The V and J genes are TRBV20-1 and TRBJ1-2; TCRdb's D call, TRBD1, is unchecked because there is no DNA. Germline CDR1 DFQATT, CDR2 SNEGSKA (reference sequence). The CDR3 spans 15 residues. CDR3 loop: CSARGRGQGTTGYTF.

This chain connects TRBV15 to TRBJ2-3; TCRdb's D gene call, TRBD1, goes unchecked for lack of DNA. This CDR3 has 14 amino acids. Per the germline V gene, CDR1 is LNHNV and CDR2 is YYDKDF (reference sequence). CDR3 sequence: CATTLDTPVSPQYF. The full variable domain, in which reference TRBV15 and TRBJ2-3 provide the parts outside the CDR3, is DAMVIQNPRYQVTQFGKPVTLSCSQTLNHNVMYWYQQKSSQAPKLLFHYYDKDFNNEADTPDNFQSRRPNTSFCFLDIRSPGLGDTAMYLCATTLDTPVSPQYFGPGTRLTVL.

The gene calls are TRBV7-8 and TRBJ2-5; TCRdb's assignment of TRBD1 cannot be checked, as there is no DNA. Germline V gene data show CDR1 as SGHVS and CDR2 as FQNEAQ. CDR3 size: 12 residues. CDR3: CASSADGKTQYF.

The chain joins TRBV6-2 or TRBV6-3 to TRBJ2-7. CDR1 and CDR2 from the germline V gene are MNHEY and SVGEGT. This CDR3 has 12 amino acids. CDR3 region: CASSYGPYEQYF.

The V gene is TRBV20-1, the J gene TRBJ2-1; TCRdb proposes TRBD2, but this gene call is untestable without DNA. This CDR3 region has 17 residues. The germline V gene has CDR1 DFQATT and CDR2 SNEGSKA (reference sequence). This CDR3 is CSARGSRAGGAGNEQFF.

The chain recombines TRBV18 with TRBJ1-1. The CDR3 length is 11 residues. The germline V gene has CDR1 KGHSH and CDR2 LQKENI. This CDR3 reads CASSHGDGAFF.

J is TRBJ1-2 and V is TRBV3-1; TCRdb picks TRBD1, but there is no DNA to check that call. Germline CDR1 and CDR2: LGHDT and YNNKEL (reference sequence). The CDR3 is 15 residues long. The CDR3 sequence is CASSQDWGINYGYTF.

The chain employs TRBV11-3 and TRBJ1-1; TCRdb's D call, TRBD1, is unchecked because there is no DNA. Germline V gives CDR1 SGHNT, CDR2 YENEEA. The CDR3 is made up of 15 amino acids. CDR3 in amino acids: CASSLGSGGTGEAFF.

The chain has TRBV5-5 and TRBJ2-3; TCRdb gives TRBD1 as the D gene, but with no DNA this cannot be confirmed. CDR1 and CDR2 from the germline V gene are SGHKS and YYEKEE (reference sequence). The CDR3 consists of 14 residues. The CDR3 loop reads CASSFGGGTDTQYF.

The V call is TRBV20-1, the J call TRBJ2-1; the TRBD2 assignment by TCRdb is unverifiable without DNA. CDR3 length: 17 amino acids. Germline values: CDR1 DFQATT, CDR2 SNEGSKA (reference sequence). The CDR3 spells CSARSRGSGGAYNEQFF.

The chain has TRBV20-1 and TRBJ2-5; TCRdb reports TRBD2, a call that lacks DNA to check it against. The CDR3 runs 16 residues. The germline V gene has CDR1 DFQATT and CDR2 SNEGSKA (reference sequence). The CDR3 loop is CSASRTSGGPKETQYF.

The genes are TRBV11-1 and TRBJ2-7; there is no DNA to check the TCRdb D call of TRBD2. The V gene's germline CDR1 is SGHAT and CDR2 FQDESV (reference sequence). The CDR3 runs 17 residues. The CDR3 protein is CASSRGPSATLSYEQYF.

The chain carries TRBV27 and TRBJ2-3; TCRdb picks TRBD1, but there is no DNA to check that call. CDR3 size: 18 residues. The germline V gene encodes CDR1 MNHEY and CDR2 SMNVEV (reference sequence). This CDR3 reads CASSPLLTRTGNTDTQYF.

V usage is TRBV7-9 and J usage is TRBJ2-3; there is no DNA to check the TCRdb D call of TRBD2. The CDR3 loop spans 17 amino acids. Per germline, CDR1 SEHNR and CDR2 FQNEAQ (reference sequence). The CDR3 protein is CASSGGLAGLGTDTQYF.

The CDR3 here is CASSRSEFKDRVMYEQYF. J is TRBJ2-7 and V is TRBV7-3; the D call from TCRdb, TRBD1, cannot be confirmed without DNA. The CDR3 covers 18 residues. Germline V lookup: CDR1 SGHTA, CDR2 FQGTGA.